This is a list of T cell receptor beta chains from one sample in a study of T cells in Graves' hyperthyroidism and ophthalmopathy. TCRdb re-analysed the multiplex PCR reads in MiXCR, keeping a single row per CDR3 protein. The sample records about 520,000 distinct CDR3 sequences, about 20% being singletons. The source material was blood. The receptor source for this set is a man between 18 and 29 years old with Graves' hyperthyroidism. The CDR3 runs from the conserved cysteine through the conserved F or W. A D gene is named only where the DNA matches it firmly. Rows give clone size only sometimes, using once, few, many, or a class for an expanded clone.

few,TRBV20-1,TRBD1,TRBJ2-5,CSARDRVTSLETQYF,TGCAGTGCTCGGGACAGGGTCACGTCCCTAGAGACCCAGTACTTC
few,TRBV4-1,.,TRBJ1-6,CASSQVPTGNNSPLHF,TGCGCCAGCAGCCAAGTCCCAACAGGGAACAATTCACCCCTCCACTTT
few,TRBV14,.,TRBJ2-7,CASSRVSRKTYEQYF,TGTGCCAGCAGCCGAGTCAGCCGAAAGACCTACGAGCAGTACTTC
many,TRBV12-5,.,TRBJ2-5,CASGPEGAQETQYF,TGTGCTAGTGGTCCCGAAGGGGCTCAAGAGACCCAGTACTTC
.,TRBV6-5,.,TRBJ1-2,CAISFESGYTF,TGTGCCATCAGTTTCGAGTCGGGCTACACCTTC
.,TRBV12-3/TRBV12-4,.,TRBJ2-5,CASSLVGGDETQYF,TGTGCCAGCAGTTTAGTCGGGGGAGACGAGACCCAGTACTTC
many,TRBV7-6,.,TRBJ1-1,CASSLFGRLNTEAFF,TGTGCCAGCAGCTTATTCGGTCGTTTAAACACTGAAGCTTTCTTT
.,TRBV5-6,.,TRBJ2-7,CASSPVMSNYEQYF,TGTGCCAGCAGCCCCGTGATGTCTAACTACGAGCAGTACTTC
many,TRBV6-5,.,TRBJ1-1,CASSRGQHTEAFF,TGTGCCAGCAGTAGAGGACAGCACACTGAAGCTTTCTTT
many,TRBV4-1,.,TRBJ1-3,CASSQVIPGGQAGNTIYF,TGCGCCAGCAGCCAAGTCATCCCCGGGGGCCAAGCTGGAAACACCATATATTTT
many,TRBV7-8,.,TRBJ1-1,CASNSYKGSTEAFF,TGTGCCAGCAACTCCTACAAAGGGAGCACTGAAGCTTTCTTT
.,TRBV15,.,TRBJ2-5,CATSRDRSVETQYF,TGTGCCACCAGCAGAGATCGGTCGGTAGAGACCCAGTACTTC
once,TRBV12-3/TRBV12-4,TRBD2,TRBJ2-5,CASRNRTSVFQETQYF,TGTGCCAGCAGGAATCGGACTAGCGTCTTCCAAGAGACCCAGTACTTC
.,TRBV30,.,TRBJ1-1,CAWSGSPVEAFF,TGTGCCTGGAGTGGTAGCCCGGTTGAAGCTTTCTTT
.,TRBV28,TRBD1,TRBJ2-4,CASSSRTGNIQYF,TGTGCCAGCAGTTCCCGGACAGGAAACATTCAGTACTTC
few,TRBV6-1,.,TRBJ2-5,CASSVSLVGEETQYF,TGTGCCAGCAGCGTATCGCTGGTGGGGGAAGAGACCCAGTACTTC
many,TRBV28,.,TRBJ2-5,CASTILAGETQYF,TGTGCCAGCACCATACTAGCAGGAGAGACCCAGTACTTC
many,TRBV15,.,TRBJ2-7,CATSTRLQTPYEQYF,TGTGCCACCAGCACTCGACTTCAAACACCCTACGAGCAGTACTTC
many,TRBV19,.,TRBJ1-2,CASRGDDGWNYGYTF,TGTGCCAGTAGAGGGGACGACGGGTGGAACTATGGCTACACCTTC
many,TRBV30,.,TRBJ2-2,CAWSRVSGELFF,TGTGCCTGGAGTAGGGTGTCCGGGGAGCTGTTTTTT
many,TRBV5-1,.,TRBJ1-6,CASSPMPDGLRSPLHF,TGCGCCAGCAGCCCGATGCCGGACGGTCTGAGATCACCCCTCCACTTT
many,TRBV28,.,TRBJ2-7,CASSEGWEQYF,TGTGCCAGCAGTGAGGGGTGGGAGCAGTACTTC
many,TRBV6-1,.,TRBJ1-5,CASKVTWTSDQPQHF,TGTGCCAGCAAGGTAACCTGGACATCGGATCAGCCCCAGCATTTT
many,TRBV27,.,TRBJ1-5,CASSLSTVHQPQHF,TGTGCCAGCAGCCTCTCTACGGTGCATCAGCCCCAGCATTTT
.,TRBV29-1,.,TRBJ1-2,CSVDLHGEGRRGYTF,TGCAGCGTTGATTTACATGGGGAGGGTCGACGGGGCTACACCTTC
many,TRBV6-5,.,TRBJ1-1,CASSSGHPNTEAFF,TGTGCCAGCAGTTCAGGACACCCGAACACTGAAGCTTTCTTT
many,TRBV19,.,TRBJ2-7,CATGGQTPYEQYF,TGTGCCACCGGGGGTCAAACACCCTACGAGCAGTACTTC
many,TRBV27,.,TRBJ2-5,CASSSKTQYF,TGTGCCAGCAGTTCTAAGACCCAGTACTTC
few,TRBV12-3/TRBV12-4,TRBD1,TRBJ2-1,CASSTPWTGGNEQFF,TGTGCCAGCAGTACACCATGGACAGGAGGCAATGAGCAGTTCTTC
few,TRBV10-3,TRBD1,TRBJ2-3,CAPVDRGITDTQYF,TGTGCCCCGGTGGACAGGGGGATCACAGATACGCAGTATTTT
many,TRBV10-1,TRBD1,TRBJ2-2,CASSETGTDPGELFF,TGCGCCAGCAGTGAGACCGGGACAGATCCCGGGGAGCTGTTTTTT
many,TRBV5-1,.,TRBJ2-7,CASSPPGAGRSYEQYF,TGCGCCAGCAGCCCGCCCGGGGCTGGTCGATCCTACGAGCAGTACTTC
many,TRBV19,TRBD2,TRBJ2-3,CASRVRGGPDTQYF,TGTGCCAGTCGAGTCCGGGGGGGCCCGGATACGCAGTATTTT
few,TRBV2,.,TRBJ2-2,CASSRLSTGELFF,TGTGCCAGCAGTAGACTTTCAACCGGGGAGCTGTTTTTT
many,TRBV5-1,.,TRBJ1-1,CASSWDGKNTEAFF,TGCGCCAGCAGCTGGGACGGCAAGAACACTGAAGCTTTCTTT
few,TRBV14,.,TRBJ1-1,CASSQLSVLGTKAFF,TGTGCCAGCAGCCAATTATCCGTTTTAGGGACTAAAGCTTTCTTT
once,TRBV12-3/TRBV12-4,.,TRBJ2-3,CASTPSEGLTDTQYF,TGTGCCAGCACACCGAGCGAGGGCCTCACAGATACGCAGTATTTC
many,TRBV10-3,.,TRBJ2-2,CAISDATNTGELFF,TGTGCCATCAGTGACGCAACTAACACCGGGGAGCTGTTTTTT
many,TRBV12-3/TRBV12-4,.,TRBJ2-3,CASSLVVTDTQYF,TGTGCCAGCAGTTTGGTAGTGACAGATACGCAGTATTTT
few,TRBV6-5,.,TRBJ2-5,CASSYVANRETQYF,TGTGCCAGCAGTTACGTGGCGAACCGGGAGACCCAGTACTTC